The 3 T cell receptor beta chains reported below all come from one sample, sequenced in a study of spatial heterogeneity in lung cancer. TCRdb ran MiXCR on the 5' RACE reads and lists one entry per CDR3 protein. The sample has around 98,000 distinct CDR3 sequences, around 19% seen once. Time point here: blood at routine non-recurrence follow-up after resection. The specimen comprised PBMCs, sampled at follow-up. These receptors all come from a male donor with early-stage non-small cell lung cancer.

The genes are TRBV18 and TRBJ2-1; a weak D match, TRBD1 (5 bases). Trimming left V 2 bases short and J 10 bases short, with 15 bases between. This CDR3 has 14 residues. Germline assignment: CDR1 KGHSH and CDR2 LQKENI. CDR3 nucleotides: TGTGCCAGCTCACCAACCTTAGGGGTTCGAGAGCAGTTCTTC. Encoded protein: CASSPTLGVREQFF.

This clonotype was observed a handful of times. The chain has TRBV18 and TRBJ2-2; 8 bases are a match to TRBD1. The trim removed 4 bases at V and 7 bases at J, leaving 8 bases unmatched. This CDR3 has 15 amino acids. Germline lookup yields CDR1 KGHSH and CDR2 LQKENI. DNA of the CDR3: TGTGCCAGCTCACGATCCGGGACAGGCGGCGGGGAGCTGTTTTTT. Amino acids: CASSRSGTGGGELFF. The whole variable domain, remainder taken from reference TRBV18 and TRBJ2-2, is NAGVMQNPRHLVRRRGQEARLRCSPMKGHSHVYWYRQLPEEGLKFMVYLQKENIIDESGMPKERFSAEFPKEGPSILRIQQVVRGDSAAYFCASSRSGTGGGELFFGEGSRLTVL.

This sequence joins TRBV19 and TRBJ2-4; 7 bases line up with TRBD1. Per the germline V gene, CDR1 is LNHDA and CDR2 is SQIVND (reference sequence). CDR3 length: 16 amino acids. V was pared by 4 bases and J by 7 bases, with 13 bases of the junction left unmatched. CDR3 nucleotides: TGTGCCAGTAGTAGACCCCCCCAGGGGGTTAGGAACATTCAGTACTTC. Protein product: CASSRPPQGVRNIQYF.